This T cell receptor beta chain was recorded in a study of T cells in Graves' hyperthyroidism and ophthalmopathy. This clonotype turned up a few times. CDR1 is SGHTA, CDR2 FQGNSA, per germline. The CDR3 consists of 13 residues. The V gene lost 8 bases and the J gene lost 4 bases, with 12 bases spanning the gap. The source material, RNA transcripts, was used to amplify TCR beta CDR3 regions. During a first-round RT-PCR of the TCR CDR3, the HTBI primer set was used. Via MiXCR, TCRdb re-called the multiplex PCR reads, giving one row per CDR3 protein. Seen here are about 690,000 distinct CDR3 sequences, around 16% observed once, and the top ten hold around 16%. PBMCs were derived from around 10 ml fresh peripheral blood.

The sample taken for sequencing was blood. The origin of this receptor is a man between 50 and 59 years old with Graves' hyperthyroidism. V is TRBV7-2 and J is TRBJ2-1, with a possible D match to TRBD1 (5 bases). The CDR3 DNA reads TGTGCCAGCGGGGCAGGGTCTTACAATGAGCAGTTCTTC. Residues: CASGAGSYNEQFF. Full variable domain (missing parts from reference TRBV7-2 and TRBJ2-1): GAGVSQSPSNKVTEKGKDVELRCDPISGHTALYWYRQSLGQGLEFLIYFQGNSAPDKSGLPSDRFSAERTGGSVSTLTIQRTQQEDSAVYLCASGAGSYNEQFFGPGTRLTVL.